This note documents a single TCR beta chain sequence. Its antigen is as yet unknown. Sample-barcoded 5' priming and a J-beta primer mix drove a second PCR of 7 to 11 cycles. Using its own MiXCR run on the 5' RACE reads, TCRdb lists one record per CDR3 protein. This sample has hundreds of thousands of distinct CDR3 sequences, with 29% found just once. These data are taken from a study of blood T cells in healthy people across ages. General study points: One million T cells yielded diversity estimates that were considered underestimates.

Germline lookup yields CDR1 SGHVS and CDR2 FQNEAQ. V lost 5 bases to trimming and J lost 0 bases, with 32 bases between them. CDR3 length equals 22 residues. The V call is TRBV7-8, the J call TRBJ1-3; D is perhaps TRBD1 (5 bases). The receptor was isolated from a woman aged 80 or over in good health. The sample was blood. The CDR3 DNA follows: TGTGCCAGCAGCCACCGTCAGTGGTCGGGACTCTTGCATACCACCTCTGGAAACACCATATATTTT. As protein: CASSHRQWSGLLHTTSGNTIYF.